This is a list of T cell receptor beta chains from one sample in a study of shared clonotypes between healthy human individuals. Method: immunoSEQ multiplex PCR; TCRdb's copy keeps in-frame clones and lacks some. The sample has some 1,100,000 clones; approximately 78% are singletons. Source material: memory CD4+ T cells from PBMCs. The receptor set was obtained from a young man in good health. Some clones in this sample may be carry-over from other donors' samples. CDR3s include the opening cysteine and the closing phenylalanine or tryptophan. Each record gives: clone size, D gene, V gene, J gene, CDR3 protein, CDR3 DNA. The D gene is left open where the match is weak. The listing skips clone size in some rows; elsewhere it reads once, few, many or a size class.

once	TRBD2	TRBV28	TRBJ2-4	CASSFGLAGGGENIQYF	TGTGCCAGCAGTTTTGGACTAGCGGGAGGAGGGGAAAACATTCAGTACTTC
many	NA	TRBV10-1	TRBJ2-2	CASSESGTGLNTGELFF	TGCGCCAGCAGTGAGTCCGGGACGGGATTGAACACCGGGGAGCTGTTTTTT
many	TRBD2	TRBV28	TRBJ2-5	CASSPPGGSGSSQETQYF	TGTGCCAGCAGTCCCCCGGGGGGTAGCGGGAGCAGCCAAGAGACCCAGTACTTC
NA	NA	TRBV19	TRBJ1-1	CASRGPQHTEAFF	TGTGCCAGTAGGGGGCCACAGCACACTGAAGCTTTCTTT
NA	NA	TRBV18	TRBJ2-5	CASSPVGETQYF	TGTGCCAGCTCACCGGTCGGAGAGACCCAGTACTTC
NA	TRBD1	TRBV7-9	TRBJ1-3	CASSGTAGNTIYF	TGTGCCAGCAGCGGGACAGCTGGAAACACCATATATTTT
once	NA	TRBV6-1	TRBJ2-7	CASSESLMGAYEQYF	TGTGCCAGCAGTGAATCTCTCATGGGAGCCTACGAGCAGTACTTC
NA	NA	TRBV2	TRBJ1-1	CASSITGKDTEAFF	TGTGCCAGCAGTATCACAGGGAAGGACACTGAAGCTTTCTTT
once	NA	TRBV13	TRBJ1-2	CASSSRMTGGYTF	TGTGCCAGCAGCTCAAGGATGACGGGAGGCTACACCTTC
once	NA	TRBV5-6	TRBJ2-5	CASSLGGSQTQYF	TGTGCCAGCAGCCTAGGCGGGTCGCAGACCCAGTACTTC
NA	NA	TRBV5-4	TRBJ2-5	CASSTQASVETQYF	TGTGCCAGCAGCACCCAAGCTAGCGTCGAGACCCAGTACTTC
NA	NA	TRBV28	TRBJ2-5	CATGHGEETQYF	TGTGCCACCGGGCACGGAGAAGAGACCCAGTACTTC
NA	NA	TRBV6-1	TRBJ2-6	CASSEAGFGSSGANVLTF	TGTGCCAGCAGTGAAGCGGGTTTCGGGAGCTCTGGGGCCAACGTCCTGACTTTC
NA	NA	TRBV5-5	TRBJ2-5	CASNTDSLSETQYF	TGTGCCAGCAACACAGACAGCCTATCCGAGACCCAGTACTTC
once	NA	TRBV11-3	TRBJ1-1	CASSSQGTEAFF	TGTGCCAGCAGCTCCCAGGGCACTGAAGCTTTCTTT
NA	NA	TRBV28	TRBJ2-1	CASSPLSSSYNEQFF	TGTGCCAGCAGCCCCCTTTCGAGCTCCTACAATGAGCAGTTCTTC
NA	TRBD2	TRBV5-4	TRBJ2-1	CASSSTSGFYNEQFF	TGTGCCAGCAGCTCGACTAGCGGGTTTTACAATGAGCAGTTCTTC
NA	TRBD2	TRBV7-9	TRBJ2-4	CASSPGTSGSSIQYF	TGTGCCAGCAGCCCCGGGACTAGCGGGAGCAGCATTCAGTACTTC
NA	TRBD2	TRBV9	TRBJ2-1	CASSQAVAGGSEQFF	TGTGCCAGCAGCCAGGCGGTAGCGGGAGGGTCTGAGCAGTTCTTC
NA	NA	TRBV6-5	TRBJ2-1	CAARSPLYNEQFF	TGTGCCGCCCGATCCCCGCTTTACAATGAGCAGTTCTTC
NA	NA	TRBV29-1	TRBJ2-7	CSVESSSSYEQYF	TGCAGCGTTGAATCTTCCAGCTCCTACGAGCAGTACTTC
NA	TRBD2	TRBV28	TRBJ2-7	CASSPGLAGTYEQYF	TGTGCCAGCAGCCCGGGACTAGCGGGGACCTACGAGCAGTACTTC
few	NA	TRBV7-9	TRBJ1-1	CASSLGATNTEAFF	TGTGCCAGCAGCCTCGGGGCTACAAACACTGAAGCTTTCTTT